Each of the 17 T cell receptor beta chains below was sequenced from the same sample in a study of T-cell memory formation after mild COVID-19 (dated by TCRdb to 2020 to 2022). The protocol used for the library was 5' RACE. Sequencing instrument: Illumina NovaSeq 6000. TCRdb redid the processing of the public reads, applying fastp at Q25 and MiXCR, and retained in-frame beta chains. Rows are combined by CDR3 protein, so each entry shows the most common genes and DNA. This sample holds 250,000 to 350,000 distinct CDR3 sequences; about a sixth were observed only once. 22% of the sample is taken by the ten largest. The specimen was PBMCs or a T cell subset sorted from them (not recorded which). The receptors come from a man younger than 35 who had mild COVID-19 (a few samples of this study predate the infection). The sample titles of this study are shuffled in the database, so cell type and time point are left out; the donor was told from shared clones.

This clonotype came up a few times. The V call is TRBV9, the J call TRBJ1-2; D might be TRBD1 (5 bases). Germline CDR1 and CDR2: SGDLS and YYNGEE. Trimming pared 2 bases from V and 8 bases from J, leaving 13 bases between. There are 13 residues in the CDR3. This chain's CDR3 is CASSVGQGDGYTF. In DNA, the CDR3 is TGTGCCAGCAGCGTGGGGCAGGGTGACGGCTACACCTTC. Full variable domain (missing parts from reference TRBV9 and TRBJ1-2): DSGVTQTPKHLITATGQRVTLRCSPRSGDLSVYWYQQSLDQGLQFLIQYYNGEERAKGNILERFSAQQFPDLHSELNLSSLELGDSALYFCASSVGQGDGYTFGSGTRLTVV.

This clonotype was picked up a small number of times. V usage is TRBV5-5 and J usage is TRBJ1-5; no reliable D call. The CDR3 spans 14 residues. CDR1 SGHKS and CDR2 YYEKEE come from the germline V gene (reference sequence). The V end was cut by 4 bases, the J end by 3 bases, with 11 bases between. This chain's CDR3 is CASSLWGLNQPQHF. DNA of the CDR3: TGTGCCAGCAGCCTGTGGGGTCTCAATCAGCCCCAGCATTTT.

The chain is built from TRBV20-1 and TRBJ2-7; the D call may be TRBD1 or TRBD2 (5 bases each). The CDR3 is 11 residues long. V was pared by 6 bases and J by 9 bases, with 15 bases between. CDR1 is DFQATT and CDR2 is SNEGSKA in the germline V gene (reference sequence). CDR3 protein: CSAKGTRGQYV. The CDR3 nucleotides are TGCAGTGCCAAAGGGACGAGGGGGCAGTACGTC.

The chain carries TRBV12-3 or TRBV12-4 and TRBJ1-5; D is perhaps TRBD1 (5 bases). V dropped 6 bases and J dropped 7 bases, with 19 bases sitting between them. This CDR3 contains 15 residues. CDR3 nucleotides: TGTGCCAGCAGCCGAGGTTGGGGGAAGGACCAGCCCCAGCATTTT. Its translation is CASSRGWGKDQPQHF.

The rearrangement links TRBV20-1 to TRBJ2-5; tentative D call: TRBD1 (7 bases). CDR3 length: 15 amino acids. CDR1 is DFQATT and CDR2 is SNEGSKA in the germline V gene (reference sequence). V was cut by 0 bases and J by 5 bases, with 16 bases left in between. For the CDR3, the DNA is TGCAGTGCTAGAGATCGGAGGGGGCTTGGTGAGACCCAGTACTTC. Translation: CSARDRRGLGETQYF.

The chain employs TRBV5-1 and TRBJ2-2; 8 bases agree with TRBD2. CDR1 and CDR2 (germline): SGHRS, YFSETQ. The CDR3 extends over 16 amino acids. Trimming took 4 bases from V and 2 from J; bases not matched to a gene: 7. Here the CDR3 reads CASSPAGGPNTGELFF. The CDR3 bases are TGCGCCAGCAGCCCGGCGGGGGGACCTAACACCGGGGAGCTGTTTTTT.

V usage is TRBV15 and J usage is TRBJ2-5; 9 positions match TRBD1. Germline V gives CDR1 LNHNV, CDR2 YYDKDF (reference sequence). Trimming at V came to 4 bases and at J to 5 bases, leaving 5 bases not matched to a gene. This CDR3 has 14 residues. The CDR3 sequence is CATSIRTGEETQYF. The CDR3 region has the DNA TGTGCCACCAGCATTCGGACAGGGGAGGAGACCCAGTACTTC.

This chain uses TRBV9 with TRBJ2-2; D perhaps matches TRBD1 (6 bases). V dropped 0 bases and J dropped 3 bases, with 12 bases sitting between them. This CDR3 has 16 amino acids. Germline CDR1 SGDLS, CDR2 YYNGEE. The CDR3 reads CASSVGEGGDTGELFF. DNA for the CDR3: TGTGCCAGCAGCGTAGGGGAAGGGGGAGACACCGGGGAGCTGTTTTTT.

This clonotype was seen more than once but under ten times. This rearrangement joins TRBV4-3 to TRBJ2-3; no clear D gene. V lost 0 bases and J 3 bases, leaving 7 bases between the germline ends. Germline values: CDR1 LGHNA, CDR2 YSLEER. The CDR3 has 14 residues. The CDR3 spells CASSQEAGTDTQYF. The CDR3 nucleotides are TGCGCCAGCAGCCAAGAAGCAGGTACAGATACGCAGTATTTT.

The chain combines TRBV29-1 with TRBJ2-6; 8 nucleotides agree with TRBD1. The CDR3 runs to 16 residues. Germline CDR1 and CDR2: SQVTM and ANQGSEA. Unmatched junction bases numbered 6, after V lost 5 bases and J lost 0 bases. As DNA, the CDR3 is TGCAGCGTTTTCCCAGGGGGCAACTCTGGGGCCAACGTCCTGACTTTC. This translates into CSVFPGGNSGANVLTF.

The chain links TRBV7-2 to TRBJ2-5, with TRBD2 as a possible D gene (6 bases). Germline lookup yields CDR1 SGHTA and CDR2 FQGNSA. Trimming pared 2 bases from V and 5 bases from J, leaving 6 bases between. The CDR3 contains 12 residues. The chain's CDR3 is CASSLLAETQYF. CDR3 DNA sequence: TGTGCCAGCAGCTTACTAGCGGAGACCCAGTACTTC. Variable domain in full (rest from reference TRBV7-2 and TRBJ2-5): GAGVSQSPSNKVTEKGKDVELRCDPISGHTALYWYRQSLGQGLEFLIYFQGNSAPDKSGLPSDRFSAERTGGSVSTLTIQRTQQEDSAVYLCASSLLAETQYFGPGTRLLVL.

The chain has TRBV6-6 and TRBJ2-7; no clear D. This CDR3 contains 12 residues. With 5 bases removed from V and 3 bases from J, the gap between germline ends came to 8 bases. Germline lookup yields CDR1 MNHNY and CDR2 SVGAGI (reference sequence). CDR3 region: CASSNGDYEQYF. The DNA of the CDR3 is TGTGCCAGCAGTAACGGAGACTACGAGCAGTACTTC.

This sequence joins TRBV4-3 and TRBJ1-2; D gene uncertain. Germline CDR1 LGHNA, CDR2 YSLEER. V lost 0 bases to trimming and J lost 4 bases, with 9 bases between them. The CDR3 spans 14 residues. CDR3 DNA: TGCGCCAGCAGCCAAGATTGGGGTAGCTATGGCTACACCTTC. It encodes CASSQDWGSYGYTF.

The table lists this clonotype with a few counts. J is TRBJ2-1 and V is TRBV6-2 or TRBV6-3; the D gene is possibly TRBD2 (6 bases). This CDR3 is 15 amino acids long. From germline, CDR1 is MNHEY and CDR2 SVGEGT. The V end was cut by 2 bases, the J end by 6 bases, with 14 bases between. As DNA, the CDR3 is TGTGCCAGCAGTTACGGACGGGACTTACCCAATGAGCAGTTCTTC. Translating gives CASSYGRDLPNEQFF.

The chain joins TRBV7-6 to TRBJ2-1, with 13 bases aligning to TRBD2. V was pared by 5 bases and J by 5 bases, with 6 bases of the junction left unmatched. The CDR3 covers 16 residues. CDR1 is SGHVS and CDR2 is FNYEAQ in the germline V gene. CDR3 loop: CASSPRLAGGDNEQFF. In nucleotides, the CDR3 is TGTGCCAGCAGCCCAAGACTAGCGGGGGGCGACAATGAGCAGTTCTTC.

This clonotype was picked up a small number of times. The rearrangement links TRBV20-1 to TRBJ1-5, with 8 bases identical to TRBD1. The ends lost 3 bases at V and 3 bases at J; junction bases unmatched: 7. The CDR3 is 15 residues long. Germline V lookup: CDR1 DFQATT, CDR2 SNEGSKA (reference sequence). The CDR3: CSARDRAGLNQPQHF. Written as DNA, the CDR3 is TGCAGTGCTAGGGACAGGGCTGGCCTCAATCAGCCCCAGCATTTT.

The chain combines TRBV12-3 or TRBV12-4 with TRBJ2-7; no firm D call. The CDR3 has 14 amino acids. Trimming took off 3 bases at V and 2 bases at J, with 11 bases between the two ends. CDR3 residues: CASSLLGGPYEQYF. In DNA form, the CDR3 reads TGTGCCAGCAGTTTGTTGGGCGGACCCTACGAGCAGTACTTC.